What follows describes a single T cell receptor beta chain. Antigen specificity is unknown. The data stem from a study of long-term antiretroviral therapy in people with HIV. Study at large: It was about a decade after the earliest samples that the 2015 immediate-ART recommendation appeared. Whole-study findings and limits: Dominant in the repertoire at all time points were clones expanded before ART.

It was version v3.0 of the immunoSEQ assay that was run at survey level. Using immunoSEQ multiplex PCR, the repertoire was profiled, and TCRdb retains in-frame clones only, with some absent. The repertoire holds some 20,000 clones, with roughly four fifths as singletons. Germline loops: CDR1 SGHNT, CDR2 YYREEE (reference sequence). Losses at the gene ends were 4 bases for V and 4 bases for J; bases not matched to a gene: 9. CDR3 size: 15 residues. Participants living with HIV all received treatment in the United States. The sample was unsorted PBMCs, taken 2.2 years after starting antiretroviral therapy. This sequence joins TRBV5-4 and TRBJ2-5; 8 bases fit TRBD1. This receptor was obtained from a man aged 45-65 years with HIV. CDR3 sequence: CASSRMDRVGETQYF. DNA for the CDR3: TGTGCCAGCAGCCGTATGGACAGGGTGGGAGAGACCCAGTACTTC.